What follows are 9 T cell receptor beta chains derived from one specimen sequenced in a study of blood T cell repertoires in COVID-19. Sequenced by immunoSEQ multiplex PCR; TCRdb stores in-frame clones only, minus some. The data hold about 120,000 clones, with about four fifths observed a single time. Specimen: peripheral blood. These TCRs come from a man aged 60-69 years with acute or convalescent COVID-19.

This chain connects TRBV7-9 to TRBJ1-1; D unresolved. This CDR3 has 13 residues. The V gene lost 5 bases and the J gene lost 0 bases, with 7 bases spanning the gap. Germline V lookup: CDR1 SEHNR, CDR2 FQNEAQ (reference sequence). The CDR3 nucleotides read TGTGCCAGCAGCCTCACAGTGAACACTGAAGCTTTCTTT. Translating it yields CASSLTVNTEAFF. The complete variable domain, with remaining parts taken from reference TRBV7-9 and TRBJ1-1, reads DTGVSQNPRHKITKRGQNVTFRCDPISEHNRLYWYRQTLGQGPEFLTYFQNEAQLEKSRLLSDRFSAERPKGSFSTLEIQRTEQGDSAMYLCASSLTVNTEAFFGQGTRLTVV.

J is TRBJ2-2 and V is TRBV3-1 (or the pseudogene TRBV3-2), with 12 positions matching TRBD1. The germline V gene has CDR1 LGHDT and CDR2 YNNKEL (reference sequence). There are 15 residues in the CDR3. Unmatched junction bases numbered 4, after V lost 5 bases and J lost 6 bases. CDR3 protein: CASSGRDRGPGELFF. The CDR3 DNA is TGTGCCAGCAGCGGCCGGGACAGGGGGCCCGGGGAGCTGTTTTTT.

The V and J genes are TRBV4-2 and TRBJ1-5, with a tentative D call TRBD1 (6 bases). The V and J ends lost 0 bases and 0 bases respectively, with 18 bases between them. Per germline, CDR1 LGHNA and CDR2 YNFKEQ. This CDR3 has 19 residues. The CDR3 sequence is CASSQDHRDNLYSNQPQHF. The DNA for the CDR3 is TGTGCCAGCAGCCAAGATCACCGGGACAACCTCTATAGCAATCAGCCCCAGCATTTT.

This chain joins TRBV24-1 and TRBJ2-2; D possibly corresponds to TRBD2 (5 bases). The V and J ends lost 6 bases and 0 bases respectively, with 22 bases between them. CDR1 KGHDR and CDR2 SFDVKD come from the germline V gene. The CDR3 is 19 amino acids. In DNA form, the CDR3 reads TGTGCCACCAGTCACCAGTCCCCGGGGTACCAGTCGAACACCGGGGAGCTGTTTTTT. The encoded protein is CATSHQSPGYQSNTGELFF.

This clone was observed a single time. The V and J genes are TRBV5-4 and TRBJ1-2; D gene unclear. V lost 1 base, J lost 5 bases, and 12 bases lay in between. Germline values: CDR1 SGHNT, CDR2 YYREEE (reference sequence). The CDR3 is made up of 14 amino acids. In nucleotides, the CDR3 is TGTGCCAGCAGCTTGAGAAATTGGCAGTATGGCTACACCTTC. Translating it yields CASSLRNWQYGYTF.

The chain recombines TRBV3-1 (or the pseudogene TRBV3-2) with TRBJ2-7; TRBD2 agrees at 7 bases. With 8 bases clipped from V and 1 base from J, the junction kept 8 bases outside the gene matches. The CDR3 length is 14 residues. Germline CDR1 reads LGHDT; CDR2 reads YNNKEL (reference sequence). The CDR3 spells CASRGRGESYEQYF. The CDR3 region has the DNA TGTGCCAGCCGGGGCCGGGGGGAGTCCTACGAGCAGTACTTC.

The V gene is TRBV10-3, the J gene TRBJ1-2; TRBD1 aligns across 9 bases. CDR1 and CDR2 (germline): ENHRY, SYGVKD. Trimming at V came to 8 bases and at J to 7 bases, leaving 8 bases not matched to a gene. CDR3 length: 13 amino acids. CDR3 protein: CAIVGDREAGYTF. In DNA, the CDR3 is TGTGCCATCGTCGGGGACAGGGAAGCTGGCTACACCTTC.

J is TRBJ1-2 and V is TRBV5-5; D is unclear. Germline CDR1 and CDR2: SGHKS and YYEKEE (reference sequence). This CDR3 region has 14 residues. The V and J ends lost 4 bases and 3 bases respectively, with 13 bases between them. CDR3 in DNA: TGTGCCAGCAGCCTGGAGAGACTGTACTATGGCTACACCTTC. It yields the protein CASSLERLYYGYTF. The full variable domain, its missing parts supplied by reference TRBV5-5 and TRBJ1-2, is DAGVTQSPTHLIKTRGQQVTLRCSPISGHKSVSWYQQVLGQGPQFIFQYYEKEERGRGNFPDRFSARQFPNYSSELNVNALLLGDSALYLCASSLERLYYGYTFGSGTRLTVV.

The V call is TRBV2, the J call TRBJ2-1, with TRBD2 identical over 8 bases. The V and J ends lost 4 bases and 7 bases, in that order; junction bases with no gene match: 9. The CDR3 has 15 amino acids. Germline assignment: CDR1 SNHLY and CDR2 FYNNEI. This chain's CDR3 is CASSGASGPINEQFF. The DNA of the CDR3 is TGTGCCAGCAGTGGGGCTAGCGGGCCGATTAATGAGCAGTTCTTC.